A selection of T cell receptor beta chains follows, all from one sample in a study of blood T cell repertoires in COVID-19. Repertoires were generated with immunoSEQ multiplex PCR, while TCRdb's copy carries only in-frame clones and drops some. The sample holds 85,000 to 90,000 clones, approximately 87% seen once. Material: peripheral blood. These receptors all come from a human donor in a cohort sampled during active COVID-19. The CDR3 runs from the conserved cysteine through the conserved F or W. D genes are given only for firm matches. Clone sizes are given selectively: once, few, many, or a class where the clone is expanded.

v_gene: TRBV6-1
d_gene: TRBD2
j_gene: TRBJ2-1
abundance: -
CDR3nt: TGTGCCAGCAGTGAGGGGACTAGCGGGAGAGGAAATGAGCAGTTCTTC
CDR3aa: CASSEGTSGRGNEQFF

v_gene: TRBV14
d_gene: -
j_gene: TRBJ2-7
abundance: -
CDR3nt: TGTGCCAGCAGCACTAGGGGGTCCTACGAGCAGTACTTC
CDR3aa: CASSTRGSYEQYF

v_gene: TRBV2
d_gene: -
j_gene: TRBJ2-3
abundance: once
CDR3nt: TGTGCCAGCAGACAGGGTCCAGATACGCAGTATTTT
CDR3aa: CASRQGPDTQYF

v_gene: TRBV28
d_gene: -
j_gene: TRBJ1-3
abundance: -
CDR3nt: TGTGCCAGCAGTTTTACAGTTCACTCTGGAAACACCATATATTTT
CDR3aa: CASSFTVHSGNTIYF

v_gene: TRBV7-9
d_gene: -
j_gene: TRBJ2-5
abundance: -
CDR3nt: TGTGCCAGCAGCTTAGGGGGCGGCAGGGCAGAGACCCAGTACTTC
CDR3aa: CASSLGGGRAETQYF

v_gene: TRBV7-3
d_gene: -
j_gene: TRBJ1-2
abundance: -
CDR3nt: TGTGCCAGCAGCTTCACCGGGAGTCACGGCTACACCTTC
CDR3aa: CASSFTGSHGYTF

v_gene: TRBV19
d_gene: -
j_gene: TRBJ1-1
abundance: -
CDR3nt: TGTGCCAGTAGTATGTTGGGGGGGCAGCAGAACACTGAAGCTTTCTTT
CDR3aa: CASSMLGGQQNTEAFF

v_gene: TRBV10-3
d_gene: -
j_gene: TRBJ1-1
abundance: -
CDR3nt: TGTGCCATCAGTGAGTTGGGGGGGAGTGGGCCCGGCACTGAAGCTTTCTTT
CDR3aa: CAISELGGSGPGTEAFF

v_gene: TRBV5-1
d_gene: TRBD2
j_gene: TRBJ2-5
abundance: -
CDR3nt: TGCGCCAGCAGCTTTTGGTCTAGCGGGGGGTCGGAGTACTTC
CDR3aa: CASSFWSSGGSEYF

v_gene: TRBV6-1
d_gene: TRBD1
j_gene: TRBJ2-3
abundance: once
CDR3nt: TGTGCCAGCAGTTCCCAGGGGGCCGGAGATACGCAGTATTTT
CDR3aa: CASSSQGAGDTQYF

v_gene: TRBV5-1
d_gene: TRBD1
j_gene: TRBJ2-5
abundance: -
CDR3nt: TGCGCCAGCAGGTCCGGGACAGCTACGGAGACCCAGTACTTC
CDR3aa: CASRSGTATETQYF

v_gene: TRBV7-6
d_gene: TRBD2
j_gene: TRBJ2-3
abundance: -
CDR3nt: TGTGCCAGCAGCTTAGGGCTAGCGGGTACTAGCACAGATACGCAGTATTTT
CDR3aa: CASSLGLAGTSTDTQYF

v_gene: TRBV19
d_gene: -
j_gene: TRBJ1-1
abundance: few
CDR3nt: TGTGCCAGTAGCCGACAGGCTTATTCCGTCCGGAACACTGAAGCTTTCTTT
CDR3aa: CASSRQAYSVRNTEAFF

v_gene: TRBV20-1
d_gene: -
j_gene: TRBJ1-2
abundance: -
CDR3nt: TGCAGTGCTAGGGCCAGTCAAGGCTACACCTTC
CDR3aa: CSARASQGYTF